A single sample is the source of the 31 T cell receptor beta chains below, sequenced in a study of blood T cell repertoires in COVID-19. Method: immunoSEQ multiplex PCR; TCRdb's copy keeps in-frame clones and lacks some. The table has 150,000 to 200,000 clones, approximately 90% seen once. The sample was peripheral blood. Receptors were obtained from a man younger than 35 with acute or convalescent COVID-19.

V usage is TRBV11-2 and J usage is TRBJ2-1; D is unresolved. CDR3 size: 15 residues. Germline-derived CDR1 and CDR2 are SGHAT and FQNNGV. The germline V and J ends were trimmed by 1 base and 1 base, with 8 bases remaining between them. Written as DNA, the CDR3 is TGTGCCAGCAGCTTAGCCACAGCATCCTACAATGAGCAGTTCTTC. Protein: CASSLATASYNEQFF. The whole variable domain, filled in from reference TRBV11-2 and TRBJ2-1, reads EAGVAQSPRYKIIEKRQSVAFWCNPISGHATLYWYQQILGQGPKLLIQFQNNGVVDDSQLPKDRFSAERLKGVDSTLKIQPAKLEDSAVYLCASSLATASYNEQFFGPGTRLTVL.

This clone was detected once. The rearrangement links TRBV3-1 (or the pseudogene TRBV3-2) to TRBJ1-3; D not resolved. There are 16 residues in the CDR3. V was shortened by 1 base and J by 2 bases, with 12 bases between the two germline ends. The V gene's germline CDR1 is LGHDT and CDR2 YNNKEL (reference sequence). The CDR3 coding sequence is TGTGCCAGCAGCCAAGGTTTAGGAGTGCCTGGAAACACCATATATTTT. The encoded protein is CASSQGLGVPGNTIYF.

The rearrangement uses TRBV10-1 and TRBJ1-2, with 7 positions matching TRBD1. Trimming took 2 bases from V and 4 from J; bases not matched to a gene: 13. The CDR3 spans 17 residues. Germline-derived CDR1 and CDR2 are WNHNN and SYGVQD (reference sequence). The CDR3 spells CASSEDRVVSLSYGYTF. DNA of the CDR3: TGCGCCAGCAGTGAGGACAGGGTTGTATCGCTGAGCTATGGCTACACCTTC.

This clone came up once. The rearrangement joins TRBV5-1 to TRBJ1-5, with D possibly matching TRBD1 (5 bases). The CDR3 is made up of 15 amino acids. CDR1 is SGHRS and CDR2 is YFSETQ in the germline V gene. V lost 2 bases and J lost 1, with 10 bases in between. This CDR3 reads CASSFTGESNQPQHF. The CDR3 DNA follows: TGCGCCAGCAGCTTTACGGGGGAAAGCAATCAGCCCCAGCATTTT.

The rearrangement joins TRBV11-3 to TRBJ2-1, with TRBD2 identical over 10 bases. The CDR3 totals 15 residues. With V trimmed by 2 bases and J by 10 bases, 8 bases remained unmatched. Germline CDR1 reads SGHNT; CDR2 reads YENEEA. CDR3 amino acids: CASSLRLAGESEQFF. In nucleotides, the CDR3 is TGTGCCAGCAGCTTAAGGCTAGCGGGAGAATCCGAGCAGTTCTTC.

This clone was seen a single time. This chain's CDR3 is CASSPTPGQGYGYTF. The CDR3 DNA sequence: TGTGCCAGCTCACCAACTCCGGGACAGGGTTATGGCTACACCTTC. The chain employs TRBV18 and TRBJ1-2; 9 bases line up with TRBD1. Germline CDR1 KGHSH, CDR2 LQKENI. The CDR3 contains 15 residues. The V and J ends lost 2 bases and 5 bases, in that order; junction bases with no gene match: 6.

DNA for the CDR3: TGTGCCAGCAGCCTCCACGGGGGGTCTGGGGTGGAGACCCAGTACTTC. Amino acids: CASSLHGGSGVETQYF. This chain uses TRBV14 with TRBJ2-5; the match to TRBD2 covers 7 bases. This CDR3 comprises 16 residues. Germline V CDR1 and CDR2: SGHDN, FVKESK. Trimming at V came to 4 bases and at J to 5 bases, leaving 13 bases not matched to a gene.

V gene TRBV18 combines with J gene TRBJ1-2, with D possibly being TRBD1 (6 bases). Trimming cost V 6 bases and J 4 bases, with 15 bases left between them. CDR1 KGHSH and CDR2 LQKENI come from the germline V gene. The CDR3 runs to 14 residues. The CDR3 region has the DNA TGTGCCAGCTCGACAGGACAGACCCTCTATGGCTACACCTTC. Residues: CASSTGQTLYGYTF. Using reference TRBV18 and TRBJ1-2 for the parts outside the CDR3, the full variable domain is NAGVMQNPRHLVRRRGQEARLRCSPMKGHSHVYWYRQLPEEGLKFMVYLQKENIIDESGMPKERFSAEFPKEGPSILRIQQVVRGDSAAYFCASSTGQTLYGYTFGSGTRLTVV.

The chain recombines TRBV2 with TRBJ1-1; 10 nucleotides agree with TRBD1. The germline gives CDR1 SNHLY, CDR2 FYNNEI. The CDR3 consists of 21 residues. V lost 6 bases, J lost 2 bases, and 24 bases stayed unmatched. CDR3 coding DNA: TGTGCCAGCAGCCAAATAAGAACCGGGACAGGGGCCCGTGGGGCTAACACTGAAGCTTTCTTT. It is translated as CASSQIRTGTGARGANTEAFF.

The chain recombines TRBV30 with TRBJ1-5; 9 bases agree with TRBD1. Germline lookup yields CDR1 GTSNPN and CDR2 SVGIG (reference sequence). J lost 7 bases, V lost 1 base, and 5 bases had no gene match. The CDR3 runs to 14 residues. CDR3 sequence: CAWSEQGAWQPQHF. CDR3 sequence (DNA): TGTGCCTGGAGTGAACAGGGGGCATGGCAGCCCCAGCATTTT. Supplemented by reference TRBV30 and TRBJ1-5, the full variable domain reads SQTIHQWPATLVQPVGSPLSLECTVEGTSNPNLYWYRQAAGRGLQLLFYSVGIGQISSEVPQNLSASRPQDRQFILSSKKLLLSDSGFYLCAWSEQGAWQPQHFGDGTRLSIL.

The V gene is TRBV27, the J gene TRBJ1-4; D remains unclear. Trimming took off 3 bases at V and 7 bases at J, with 9 bases between the two ends. Germline V gives CDR1 MNHEY, CDR2 SMNVEV (reference sequence). This CDR3 is 13 amino acids long. CDR3 protein: CASSFMGGEKLFF. CDR3 coding DNA: TGTGCCAGCAGTTTCATGGGAGGTGAAAAACTGTTTTTT.

This sequence joins TRBV7-2 and TRBJ1-5; 9 bases agree with TRBD1. The CDR3 spans 17 residues. CDR1 and CDR2 from the germline V gene are SGHTA and FQGNSA. Losses at the gene ends were 5 bases for V and 1 base for J; bases not matched to a gene: 9. Here the CDR3 reads CASSRGQGWESNQPQHF. The CDR3 coding sequence is TGTGCCAGCAGCAGGGGACAGGGTTGGGAGAGCAATCAGCCCCAGCATTTT. Supplemented by reference TRBV7-2 and TRBJ1-5, the full variable domain reads GAGVSQSPSNKVTEKGKDVELRCDPISGHTALYWYRQSLGQGLEFLIYFQGNSAPDKSGLPSDRFSAERTGGSVSTLTIQRTQQEDSAVYLCASSRGQGWESNQPQHFGDGTRLSIL.

The chain couples TRBV5-8 to TRBJ2-3, with TRBD2 as a possible D gene (5 bases). Trimming left V 0 bases short and J 3 bases short, with 11 bases between. Germline V gene sequence: CDR1 SGHTS, CDR2 YDEGEE. The CDR3 runs to 15 residues. The DNA of the CDR3 is TGTGCCAGCAGCTTGGTTTCCGGGAAGACAGATACGCAGTATTTT. Translation gives CASSLVSGKTDTQYF.

The gene calls are TRBV19 and TRBJ2-5; TRBD1 matches at 9 bases. CDR1 is LNHDA, CDR2 SQIVND, per germline (reference sequence). V was clipped by 5 bases and J by 5 bases; unmatched bases: 9. The CDR3 has 15 amino acids. This CDR3 is CASSPGTGNSETQYF. Here the CDR3 DNA reads TGTGCCAGTAGTCCCGGGACAGGGAATTCGGAGACCCAGTACTTC.

The sample holds one count of this clone. This chain connects TRBV5-1 to TRBJ2-3; TRBD1 matches 8 bases. This CDR3 spans 16 amino acids. From germline, CDR1 is SGHRS and CDR2 YFSETQ. Losses at the gene ends were 4 bases for V and 1 base for J; bases not matched to a gene: 8. CDR3 nucleotides: TGCGCCAGCAGCCCAACAGGGGGAGGAGGCACAGATACGCAGTATTTT. Translated: CASSPTGGGGTDTQYF. The full variable domain, with the rest looked up from reference TRBV5-1 and TRBJ2-3, is KAGVTQTPRYLIKTRGQQVTLSCSPISGHRSVSWYQQTPGQGLQFLFEYFSETQRNKGNFPGRFSGRQFSNSRSEMNVSTLELGDSALYLCASSPTGGGGTDTQYFGPGTRLTVL.

The J gene is TRBJ2-2, the V gene TRBV5-1; TRBD1 aligns across 9 bases. The CDR3 spans 15 residues. V gave up 3 bases and J gave up 2 bases; unmatched junction bases: 2. CDR1 is SGHRS and CDR2 is YFSETQ in the germline V gene. In DNA form, the CDR3 reads TGCGCCAGCAGCTCGGGACAGGGCAACACCGGGGAGCTGTTTTTT. It translates to CASSSGQGNTGELFF.

The rearrangement uses TRBV5-1 and TRBJ2-2, with D possibly TRBD1 on 6 matching bases. The CDR3 extends over 14 amino acids. Trimming cost V 2 bases and J 6 bases, with 11 bases left between them. Germline CDR1 reads SGHRS; CDR2 reads YFSETQ. DNA for the CDR3: TGCGCCAGCAGCTTACCTACAGGGTCCGGGGAGCTGTTTTTT. Translation: CASSLPTGSGELFF.

The chain recombines TRBV18 with TRBJ2-4, with a weak D call TRBD2 (5 bases). The CDR3 extends over 16 amino acids. The V end was cut by 3 bases, the J end by 2 bases, with 14 bases between. Germline V gene sequence: CDR1 KGHSH, CDR2 LQKENI. CDR3 sequence: CASSPEGFGSKNIQYF. For the CDR3, the DNA is TGTGCCAGCTCACCCGAGGGCTTCGGGTCCAAAAACATTCAGTACTTC.

This chain links TRBV2 with TRBJ2-7, with D perhaps matching TRBD1 (5 bases). The germline V and J ends were trimmed by 6 bases and 0 bases, with 12 bases remaining between them. The CDR3 loop spans 14 amino acids. Germline lookup yields CDR1 SNHLY and CDR2 FYNNEI. The CDR3, as DNA: TGTGCCAGCAGCCAGGGTGCACCCTCCTACGAGCAGTACTTC. Translation: CASSQGAPSYEQYF.

The genes are TRBV7-9 and TRBJ1-5; D is unclear. The CDR3 contains 16 residues. Per germline, CDR1 SEHNR and CDR2 FQNEAQ (reference sequence). V dropped 2 bases and J dropped 1 base, with 12 bases sitting between them. The CDR3 region has the DNA TGTGCCAGCAGCTTAATGGCCGGGAACAGCAATCAGCCCCAGCATTTT. Amino acids: CASSLMAGNSNQPQHF.

The chain recombines TRBV27 with TRBJ1-2; 10 bases are a match to TRBD1. The CDR3 is 15 amino acids. V lost 0 bases and J lost 6; bases outside the gene matches: 4. Germline CDR1 MNHEY, CDR2 SMNVEV (reference sequence). CDR3 sequence: CASSLSLGQGNGYTF. In DNA, the CDR3 is TGTGCCAGCAGTTTATCGCTGGGACAGGGGAATGGCTACACCTTC.

The J gene is TRBJ2-2, the V gene TRBV14; 10 bases are shared with TRBD1. The CDR3 contains 17 residues. Germline V gene data show CDR1 as SGHDN and CDR2 as FVKESK. The V segment lost 3 bases and the J segment 4 bases; nucleotides outside the gene matches: 8. CDR3 amino acids: CASSHRQGAGVTGELFF. The CDR3, as DNA: TGTGCCAGCAGCCATCGACAGGGGGCTGGGGTCACCGGGGAGCTGTTTTTT.

The chain employs TRBV12-5 and TRBJ1-1; a weak D match, TRBD1 (6 bases). V was trimmed by 5 bases and J by 4 bases, leaving 17 bases between them. In germline, CDR1 is LGHNT, CDR2 FRNRAP. The CDR3 runs to 15 residues. CDR3 amino acids: CASGTLGGIGTEAFF. The CDR3 DNA sequence: TGTGCTAGTGGTACCTTAGGGGGTATTGGCACTGAAGCTTTCTTT.

This chain joins TRBV3-1 (or the pseudogene TRBV3-2) and TRBJ2-7; the match to TRBD1 covers 7 bases. This CDR3 has 13 amino acids. Germline values: CDR1 LGHDT, CDR2 YNNKEL (reference sequence). V lost 5 bases to trimming and J lost 2 bases; unmatched junction nucleotides: 3. The CDR3: CASSTGTAYEQYF. The CDR3 DNA follows: TGTGCCAGCAGCACCGGGACAGCCTACGAGCAGTACTTC.

This chain connects TRBV9 to TRBJ1-6; the match to TRBD1 covers 7 bases. This CDR3 spans 19 amino acids. The trim removed 3 bases at V and 7 bases at J, leaving 19 bases unmatched. Germline V gene sequence: CDR1 SGDLS, CDR2 YYNGEE. The CDR3 loop reads CASSAQPTGSRIGNSPLHF. The CDR3 DNA sequence: TGTGCCAGCAGCGCGCAACCGACAGGGTCTCGGATCGGAAATTCACCCCTCCACTTT.

The chain carries TRBV25-1 and TRBJ1-2; no firm D call. This CDR3 region has 14 residues. CDR1 is MGHDK and CDR2 is SYGVNS in the germline V gene. Between the trimmed V and J ends, which lost 3 bases and 2 bases, there was a span of 10 bases. CDR3 coding DNA: TGTGCCAGCAGTGATCTTTTTGTCAACTATGGCTACACCTTC. As protein: CASSDLFVNYGYTF.

Turning to this clone: Different DNA sequences within this sample yield the same CDR3. This chain uses TRBV11-2 with TRBJ1-5; D gene ambiguous. Germline loops: CDR1 SGHAT, CDR2 FQNNGV. This CDR3 region has 15 residues. V lost 2 bases to trimming and J lost 4 bases, with 12 bases between them. DNA of the CDR3: TGTGCCAGCAGCTTACGTGAAGGACTGAATCAGCCCCAGCATTTT. Translated: CASSLREGLNQPQHF.

The rearrangement uses TRBV2 and TRBJ2-1, with D unclear. The CDR3 consists of 13 residues. Trimming removed 3 bases from V and 8 bases from J, with 11 bases in between. Germline CDR1 reads SNHLY; CDR2 reads FYNNEI. The CDR3 nucleotides are TGTGCCAGCAGTGATGAGCTCAGCGATGAGCAGTTCTTC. It yields the protein CASSDELSDEQFF.

This chain uses TRBV6-6 with TRBJ1-1; D is perhaps TRBD1 (6 bases). This CDR3 has 14 residues. V lost 0 bases and J lost 3, with 8 bases in between. Germline assignment: CDR1 MNHNY and CDR2 SVGAGI (reference sequence). CDR3 DNA: TGTGCCAGCAGTTACTCAGGGGGGGACACTGAAGCTTTCTTT. Protein: CASSYSGGDTEAFF.

The rearrangement links TRBV7-2 to TRBJ1-2; 8 bases map to TRBD1. CDR1 and CDR2 (germline): SGHTA, FQGNSA. The CDR3 sequence is 13 residues long. The V and J ends lost 0 bases and 10 bases, in that order; junction bases with no gene match: 4. The CDR3 protein is CASSLAGQGAYTF. CDR3 nucleotides: TGTGCCAGCAGCTTAGCGGGGCAGGGGGCCTACACCTTC.

The rearrangement links TRBV6-5 to TRBJ1-1, with D tentatively TRBD1 (6 bases). The ends were cut back, 8 bases at V and 1 base at J, with 14 bases in the middle. CDR1 and CDR2 (germline): MNHEY, SVGAGI. The CDR3 loop spans 14 amino acids. CDR3 coding DNA: TGTGCCAGCTGCCCTGTCAGGGGGAACACTGAAGCTTTCTTT. Amino acids: CASCPVRGNTEAFF.